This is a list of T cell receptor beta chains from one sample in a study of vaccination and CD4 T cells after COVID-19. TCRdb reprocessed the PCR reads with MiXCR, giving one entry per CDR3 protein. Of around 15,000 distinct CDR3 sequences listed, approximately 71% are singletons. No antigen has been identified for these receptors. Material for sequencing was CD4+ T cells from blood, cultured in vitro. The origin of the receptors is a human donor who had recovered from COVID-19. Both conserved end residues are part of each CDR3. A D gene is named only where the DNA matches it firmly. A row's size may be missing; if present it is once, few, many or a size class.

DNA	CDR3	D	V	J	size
TGTGCCAGTCGACAGGGGGCGAATTCACCCCTCCACTTT	CASRQGANSPLHF	TRBD1	TRBV6-1	TRBJ1-6	few
TGTGCCAGCAGCGAGGGACTAGCGGGAAGGACAGATACGCAGTATTTT	CASSEGLAGRTDTQYF	TRBD2	TRBV7-3	TRBJ2-3	-
TGCAGTGCTAGGGGGGGACAGGGGACTCAGCCCCAGCATTTT	CSARGGQGTQPQHF	TRBD1	TRBV20-1	TRBJ1-5	-
TGTGCCAGCAGTCGTTTGACAGATAGCAATCAGCCCCAGCATTTT	CASSRLTDSNQPQHF	-	TRBV28	TRBJ1-5	-
TGCGCCAGCAGCCCGGCCCAGGAGGGAAGGAATGGCTACACCTTC	CASSPAQEGRNGYTF	-	TRBV4-1	TRBJ1-2	few
TGCAGTGCCGCCCGGGGGGACAATGAGCAGTTCTTC	CSAARGDNEQFF	TRBD2	TRBV20-1	TRBJ2-1	-
TGTGCCTCCGGCCTAGCGGGCACAGATACGCAGTATTTT	CASGLAGTDTQYF	TRBD2	TRBV7-2	TRBJ2-3	once
TGTGCCAGTAGTGAAACAGGGGACCGGCTCTATGGCTACACCTTC	CASSETGDRLYGYTF	TRBD1	TRBV19	TRBJ1-2	-
TGTGCCAGCAGTTTACTGGGGGGCATCGTACGGGACAGGACCCAGTACTTC	CASSLLGGIVRDRTQYF	-	TRBV12-3/TRBV12-4	TRBJ2-5	-
TGCAGTCCCGTCAGGGGTAACTATGGCTACACCTTC	CSPVRGNYGYTF	-	TRBV20-1	TRBJ1-2	-
TGTGCCAGCAGAACTACAGGTGGGAGTGAAAAACTGTTTTTT	CASRTTGGSEKLFF	-	TRBV7-9	TRBJ1-4	-
TGTGCCAGCAGCCCTTTACAGAACCCTTTTGGCTACACCTTC	CASSPLQNPFGYTF	-	TRBV27	TRBJ1-2	-
TGTGCCAGCAGCTCCGACAGGACCTCCGGGGAGCTGTTTTTT	CASSSDRTSGELFF	-	TRBV7-3	TRBJ2-2	few
TGTGCTAGCAGCCTCGTAGGGCAGTTGGAGACCCAGTACTTC	CASSLVGQLETQYF	-	TRBV7-7	TRBJ2-5	-
TGCAGTGCTAGCCGGGGGGAATATAGCAATCAGCCCCAGCATTTT	CSASRGEYSNQPQHF	-	TRBV20-1	TRBJ1-5	-
TGTGCCAGCAGTTCCAACATTGCCTTCCCCCGGGGGGAGACCCAGTACTTC	CASSSNIAFPRGETQYF	-	TRBV12-3/TRBV12-4	TRBJ2-5	once
TGTGCCACCATTACAGGGGGCGCCGGTGACACTGAAGCTTTCTTT	CATITGGAGDTEAFF	TRBD1	TRBV28	TRBJ1-1	-
TGCGCCAGCAGCTTGGATCGGGTCCACTATGAGCAGTTCTTC	CASSLDRVHYEQFF	-	TRBV5-1	TRBJ2-1	few
TGTGCCAGCACGGTAGCGGGAGGAAGGATGGATGAGCAGTTCTTC	CASTVAGGRMDEQFF	TRBD2	TRBV28	TRBJ2-1	-
TGCAGTGCTAGTTTTGGAGGGCCCCTCAATGAGCAGTTCTTC	CSASFGGPLNEQFF	-	TRBV20-1	TRBJ2-1	-
TGTGCCGCAGACCCCTTCGAGGCAGGGGGCAGCTATGGCTACACCTTC	CAADPFEAGGSYGYTF	TRBD1	TRBV28	TRBJ1-2	-
TGTGCCAGCAGTTACCGGCCAGGGGGGGCAAACGAGCAGTACTTC	CASSYRPGGANEQYF	-	TRBV6-5	TRBJ2-7	-
TGTGCCATCAGTGAAGGGCAGGGGGCACGGGCCCAGCATTTT	CAISEGQGARAQHF	TRBD1	TRBV6-1	TRBJ1-5	once
TGTGCCAGCAGCTTACAGGGGGCAGGCTATGGCTACACCTTC	CASSLQGAGYGYTF	TRBD1	TRBV7-6	TRBJ1-2	few
TGTGCCACCAGCTTATATCTGGCACAGCCGTATGGCTACACCTTC	CATSLYLAQPYGYTF	-	TRBV7-2	TRBJ1-2	once
TGTGCCAGCAGTAAGAAGGGGGGGTATAGCAATCAGCCCCAGCATTTT	CASSKKGGYSNQPQHF	-	TRBV6-1	TRBJ1-5	-
TGTGCCAGCAGCTTCCGAGCGGGAGGTCCGTATTTT	CASSFRAGGPYF	TRBD2	TRBV7-9	TRBJ2-3	-
TGTGCCAGCGGAGAATTCGGACAAGGAAACACTGAAGCTTTCTTT	CASGEFGQGNTEAFF	-	TRBV7-9	TRBJ1-1	-
TGCAGTGCTAGAGAGTTTAGCAATCAGCCCCAGCATTTT	CSAREFSNQPQHF	-	TRBV20-1	TRBJ1-5	-
TGTGCCAGCAGCCAGACAACAGGGATCGGCTACACCTTC	CASSQTTGIGYTF	-	TRBV5-6	TRBJ1-2	-
TGTGCCAGCATCTACCGCGAAACAGCACAAGAGACCCAGTACTTC	CASIYRETAQETQYF	-	TRBV6-1	TRBJ2-5	-
TGTGCCAGCAGTTACTCGGTGCGGACTTCGGGTTCAGAGCCCCAGCATTTT	CASSYSVRTSGSEPQHF	-	TRBV6-2/TRBV6-3	TRBJ1-5	-
TGTGCCAGTAGTCCCGACAGGGGTGGATCACCCCTCCACTTT	CASSPDRGGSPLHF	TRBD1	TRBV19	TRBJ1-6	once
TGTGCCAGCAGTTCGGGGCGTACAGGGACCTTAGGAGGAAACACCATATATTTT	CASSSGRTGTLGGNTIYF	-	TRBV6-5	TRBJ1-3	once
TGTGCCAGCAGCTCCACAGGGAATGGACAGCCCCAGCATTTT	CASSSTGNGQPQHF	-	TRBV7-9	TRBJ1-5	-
TGTGCCATCGATGACAGCATGAACACTGAAGCTTTCTTT	CAIDDSMNTEAFF	-	TRBV28	TRBJ1-1	-
TGCAGTGCTAGATCAGGACAGGGTACAGAGCCCCAGCATTTT	CSARSGQGTEPQHF	TRBD1	TRBV20-1	TRBJ1-5	-
TGTGCCAGCAGCTTGAAGGCACCGACGACAGGGGAAGTGAGGCCCCAGCATTTT	CASSLKAPTTGEVRPQHF	TRBD1	TRBV7-2	TRBJ1-5	-
TGTGCCAGCAGCTTAGAAGGGGACGTACGAAGCACAGATACGCAGTATTTT	CASSLEGDVRSTDTQYF	-	TRBV7-6	TRBJ2-3	-